This is a list of T cell receptor beta chains from one sample in a study of TIL therapy for anti-PD-1-resistant metastatic lung cancer. Only in-frame clones appear in the TCRdb table, and some are missing; sequencing was by immunoSEQ multiplex PCR. The repertoire holds 9,000 to 9,500 clones, with approximately 80% as singletons. Sequenced here: tumor tissue, sampled at baseline. The source is a person aged 25 to 80 with non-small cell lung cancer. Each CDR3 is given with its conserved first and last residue. The order of the fields is J gene, V gene, clone size, D gene, CDR3 protein, CDR3 DNA. A D gene is named only where the DNA matches it firmly. The listing skips clone size in some rows; elsewhere it reads once, few, many or a size class.

>TRBJ1-2|TRBV5-5|NA|NA
CASSRIQSSGIGYTF
TGTGCCAGCAGTCGAATACAGTCTTCCGGGATTGGCTACACCTTC
>TRBJ1-6|TRBV30|NA|NA
CACQTGYNSPLHF
TGTGCCTGCCAGACAGGTTATAATTCACCCCTCCACTTT
>TRBJ2-5|TRBV9|once|NA
CASSVDHGQETQYF
TGTGCCAGCAGCGTAGACCACGGACAAGAGACCCAGTACTTC
>TRBJ1-5|TRBV7-2|few|TRBD1
CASSPDRGSQPQHF
TGTGCCAGCAGCCCCGACAGGGGGAGTCAGCCCCAGCATTTT
>TRBJ2-3|TRBV10-1|NA|NA
CASSPGLWGDTQYF
TGCGCCAGCAGTCCGGGCCTCTGGGGAGATACGCAGTATTTT
>TRBJ2-7|TRBV28|NA|NA
CASSPLEVTVAYEQYF
TGTGCCAGCAGTCCCCTAGAAGTTACGGTAGCCTACGAGCAGTACTTC
>TRBJ2-2|TRBV14|NA|NA
CASSQDGYWGYTGELFF
TGTGCCAGCAGCCAAGATGGGTATTGGGGTTACACCGGGGAGCTGTTTTTT
>TRBJ2-2|TRBV2|NA|TRBD2
CAIAGSGGELFF
TGTGCCATAGCGGGATCGGGCGGGGAGCTGTTTTTT
>TRBJ2-1|TRBV29-1|once|TRBD2
CSVEATSAGQQFF
TGCAGCGTTGAAGCAACTAGCGCGGGCCAGCAGTTCTTC
>TRBJ1-2|TRBV4-1|NA|NA
CASSQDRSNYGYTF
TGCGCCAGCAGCCAAGATAGGAGTAACTATGGCTACACCTTC
>TRBJ1-1|TRBV30|NA|NA
CAWRSPRGLGEAFF
TGTGCCTGGAGATCCCCGAGGGGTCTCGGGGAAGCTTTCTTT
>TRBJ1-6|TRBV7-2|once|NA
CASSLAIGGTLHF
TGTGCCAGCAGCTTAGCGATAGGGGGGACCCTCCACTTT
>TRBJ1-1|TRBV7-3|NA|NA
CASSYGNTEAFF
TGTGCCAGCAGCTACGGGAACACTGAAGCTTTCTTT
>TRBJ1-4|TRBV11-2|NA|TRBD1
CASSLVSGGVHRWGKLFF
TGTGCCAGCAGCTTAGTGTCAGGGGGCGTGCATAGGTGGGGAAAACTGTTTTTT
>TRBJ1-6|TRBV20-1|NA|NA
CSARGDSPLHF
TGCAGTGCTAGAGGGGATTCACCCCTCCACTTT
>TRBJ2-3|TRBV7-2|NA|NA
CASSLSGQGLTDTQYF
TGTGCCAGCAGCTTATCGGGCCAGGGCCTTACAGATACGCAGTATTTT
>TRBJ2-5|TRBV18|NA|NA
CASSPGGGETQYF
TGTGCCAGCTCACCGGGCGGCGGGGAAACCCAGTACTTC
>TRBJ1-3|TRBV9|few|NA
CASSAGDGNTIYF
TGTGCCAGCAGCGCAGGGGATGGAAACACCATATATTTT
>TRBJ2-2|TRBV6-4|NA|TRBD2
CASRKRLAGNTGELFF
TGTGCCAGCAGGAAGAGACTAGCGGGGAACACCGGGGAGCTGTTTTTT
>TRBJ1-6|TRBV25-1|NA|TRBD1
CASSDRDRVDSPLHF
TGTGCCAGCAGTGACCGGGACAGGGTGGATTCACCCCTCCACTTT
>TRBJ2-1|TRBV11-2|NA|NA
CASSPIVGGQFF
TGTGCCAGCAGCCCCATAGTTGGGGGGCAGTTCTTC
>TRBJ1-5|TRBV21-1|NA|NA
CASSNFGGELYIANQPQHF
TGTGCCAGCAGCAATTTTGGGGGGGAACTGTACATAGCAAATCAGCCCCAGCATTTT
>TRBJ2-2|TRBV6-1|few|NA
CASREPGRMNTGELFF
TGTGCCAGCAGGGAACCGGGACGGATGAACACCGGGGAGCTGTTTTTT
>TRBJ2-6|TRBV9|NA|TRBD1
CASSSRTGGPSGANVLTF
TGTGCCAGCAGCTCTCGGACAGGGGGCCCCTCTGGGGCCAACGTCCTGACTTTC
>TRBJ2-7|TRBV2|NA|NA
CASRSLYEQYF
TGTGCCAGCCGTTCCCTATACGAGCAGTACTTC
>TRBJ1-6|TRBV7-9|few|TRBD1
CASSLVPGQGSPLHF
TGTGCCAGCAGCTTGGTACCGGGACAGGGATCACCCCTCCACTTT
>TRBJ1-4|TRBV5-1|once|NA
CASSSRDPGEKLFF
TGCGCCAGCAGCTCCCGGGACCCTGGGGAAAAACTGTTTTTT
>TRBJ1-1|TRBV4-3|NA|NA
CASSRHRAGMNTEAFF
TGCGCCAGCAGCCGCCACAGGGCCGGGATGAACACTGAAGCTTTCTTT
>TRBJ2-3|TRBV5-1|once|NA
CASSFPVGTQYF
TGCGCCAGCAGCTTCCCGGTCGGTACGCAGTATTTT
>TRBJ2-7|TRBV6-5|NA|NA
CATTGTAGSYEQYF
TGTGCCACCACCGGGACGGCGGGCTCCTACGAGCAGTACTTC
>TRBJ1-5|TRBV10-1|NA|NA
CASSESSWHYSNQPQHF
TGCGCCAGCAGTGAGTCGTCGTGGCACTATAGCAATCAGCCCCAGCATTTT
>TRBJ1-6|TRBV7-2|NA|NA
CASSLGQRGESPLHF
TGTGCCAGCAGCTTAGGTCAGAGGGGCGAATCACCCCTCCACTTT
>TRBJ1-4|TRBV29-1|NA|NA
CSVLTDNEKLFF
TGCAGCGTTCTGACAGATAATGAAAAACTGTTTTTT
>TRBJ2-5|TRBV15|once|NA
CATSRDSARRETQYF
TGTGCCACCAGCAGAGATAGCGCCAGGAGGGAGACCCAGTACTTC
>TRBJ2-1|TRBV10-2|NA|NA
CASSELLNSYNEQFF
TGCGCCAGCAGTGAGCTTCTGAACTCCTACAATGAGCAGTTCTTC
>TRBJ1-3|TRBV6-7|NA|NA
CASNQNYTRSENTIYF
TGTGCCAGCAATCAAAACTACACCCGCTCTGAAAACACCATATATTTT
>TRBJ1-1|TRBV7-3|NA|TRBD1
CASSLIQGGEAFF
TGTGCCAGCAGCTTAATTCAGGGGGGTGAAGCTTTCTTT
>TRBJ1-4|TRBV6-6|NA|NA
CASSYEAGGGEKLFF
TGTGCCAGCAGTTACGAGGCGGGTGGGGGTGAAAAACTGTTTTTT
>TRBJ2-1|TRBV11-3|once|NA
CASSLEAPSPQFF
TGTGCCAGCAGCTTAGAGGCCCCCTCCCCGCAGTTCTTC
>TRBJ2-7|TRBV11-2|NA|TRBD1
CASSSGQNSGEQYF
TGTGCCAGCAGCTCGGGACAGAATTCAGGGGAGCAGTACTTC
>TRBJ2-1|TRBV7-2|once|NA
CASSLRLMYNEQFF
TGTGCCAGCAGCTTAAGGTTGATGTACAATGAGCAGTTCTTC
>TRBJ2-1|TRBV5-1|NA|TRBD2
CASTGGGADYNEQFF
TGCGCCAGCACCGGCGGGGGGGCCGACTACAATGAGCAGTTCTTC
>TRBJ2-1|TRBV20-1|NA|NA
CSASRGEQFF
TGCAGTGCTAGCCGTGGTGAGCAGTTCTTC
>TRBJ2-7|TRBV2|NA|NA
CASSESPGQAYEQYF
TGTGCCAGCAGTGAAAGCCCTGGTCAGGCCTACGAGCAGTACTTC
>TRBJ2-7|TRBV7-9|NA|NA
CASSKQDYEQYF
TGTGCCAGCAGCAAACAGGACTACGAGCAGTACTTC
>TRBJ2-7|TRBV11-1|large|NA
CASSLTNYEQYF
TGTGCCAGCAGCCTTACCAACTACGAGCAGTACTTC
>TRBJ2-1|TRBV6-1|NA|TRBD1
CASSETFPGQGANEQFF
TGTGCCAGCAGTGAAACCTTTCCGGGACAGGGAGCGAATGAGCAGTTCTTC
>TRBJ2-7|TRBV18|NA|NA
CASCFSGGFNEQYF
TGTGCCAGCTGCTTTTCCGGGGGCTTTAACGAGCAGTACTTC
>TRBJ2-4|TRBV15|few|TRBD1
CATSRDRGINIQYF
TGTGCCACCAGCAGAGACAGGGGGATAAACATTCAGTACTTC
>TRBJ1-4|TRBV7-9|once|TRBD1
CASRSGQGALEEKLFF
TGTGCCAGCAGATCGGGACAGGGGGCGCTTGAAGAAAAACTGTTTTTT
>TRBJ2-2|TRBV28|few|NA
CASSPRDWNTGELFF
TGTGCCAGCAGTCCCCGGGACTGGAACACCGGGGAGCTGTTTTTT
>TRBJ1-6|TRBV15|once|TRBD1
CATSRDRAPVLHF
TGTGCCACCAGCAGGGACAGGGCCCCGGTCCTCCACTTT
>TRBJ1-5|TRBV19|few|TRBD1
CASINQEGAGQPQHF
TGTGCCAGTATTAATCAGGAGGGGGCCGGCCAGCCCCAGCATTTT
>TRBJ2-2|TRBV7-8|few|TRBD1
CASSWTGGATGELFF
TGTGCCAGCAGCTGGACAGGGGGCGCGACCGGGGAGCTGTTTTTT